This note documents a single T cell receptor beta chain sequence. Its antigen is undetermined. CDR1 and CDR2 from the germline V gene are LNHNV and YYDKDF (reference sequence). V trimming: 1 base; J trimming: 2 bases; junction bases outside the gene matches: 7. CDR3 length: 17 amino acids. Individual cDNA molecules each received unique molecular identifiers attached to them. From the 5' RACE reads, TCRdb called clonotypes with MiXCR, one entry per CDR3 protein. In the table there are about 83,000 distinct CDR3 sequences, about 10% of which are singletons. The record originates from a study of early T cells in non-severe SARS-CoV-2 infection. Looking at the study overall: Bulk RNA isolated from unsorted whole blood underwent sequencing; chains were not paired. Study results and limitations: VDJdb matching favored anti-spike CD8 responses, missing private and CD4 specificities.

The material sequenced was whole blood, taken at baseline. This TCR was sampled from an adult who was a healthcare worker with PCR-confirmed SARS-CoV-2 infection or an uninfected control (not recorded which). The chain has TRBV15 and TRBJ1-3; 8 bases match TRBD1. CDR3 DNA sequence: TGTGCCACCAGCAGAGTGACGGACAGGGCGACTGGAAACACCATATATTTT. It translates to CATSRVTDRATGNTIYF.